This paragraph covers one TCR beta chain sequence. CDR1 SGHKS and CDR2 YYEKEE come from the germline V gene (reference sequence). Trimming removed 1 base from V and 7 bases from J, with 9 bases in between. This CDR3 region has 14 residues. This sample is part of a study of blood T cell repertoires in COVID-19. TCRdb's table, derived via immunoSEQ multiplex PCR, lists solely in-frame clones and lacks some. Of 250,000 or so clones in the sample, 70% to 90% are singletons; the top ten hold 3.5% to 4.5%. The chain is built from TRBV5-5 and TRBJ1-6; no clear D gene. This clonotype was obtained from a man in his fifties with acute or convalescent COVID-19. The sequencing input was peripheral blood. CDR3 loop: CASSLIGDNSPLHF. CDR3 nucleotide sequence: TGTGCCAGCAGCTTGATAGGAGACAATTCACCCCTCCACTTT.